This T cell receptor beta chain was found in a study of OX40 agonist ivuxolimab in advanced cancers. Study-level background: Six ivuxolimab dose levels, 0.01 to 10 mg/kg, were given intravenously every 2 weeks. Each dose-escalation patient presented with hepatocellular carcinoma, melanoma, renal cell or head and neck cancer.

Profiling relied on immunoSEQ multiplex PCR, and the TCRdb table lists in-frame clones only, not all of them. The profile covers some 98,000 clones, with about 86% appearing a single time and approximately 1.5% taken by the ten largest. The CDR3 has 12 amino acids. The germline gives CDR1 SGHTA, CDR2 FQGNSA. Trimming pared 5 bases from V and 4 bases from J, leaving 3 bases between. About this clone: Its antigen is undetermined.

Findings and caveats of the study: CD4+ and CD8+ T cells in blood underwent clonal expansion by week 6 at 0.1 to 3.0 mg/kg. Expanded clones were, on average, more numerous among CD8+ T cells than CD4+.

This clonotype was obtained from an adult with an advanced solid tumor such as melanoma, head and neck, liver or kidney cancer. V is TRBV7-2 and J is TRBJ2-6; D is unresolved. This specimen consisted of CD4+ or CD8+ T cells sorted from blood, obtained in a trial of the OX40 agonist ivuxolimab. The CDR3 nucleotides read TGTGCCAGCAGCGCGGGGGCCAACGTCCTGACTTTC. It specifies CASSAGANVLTF.